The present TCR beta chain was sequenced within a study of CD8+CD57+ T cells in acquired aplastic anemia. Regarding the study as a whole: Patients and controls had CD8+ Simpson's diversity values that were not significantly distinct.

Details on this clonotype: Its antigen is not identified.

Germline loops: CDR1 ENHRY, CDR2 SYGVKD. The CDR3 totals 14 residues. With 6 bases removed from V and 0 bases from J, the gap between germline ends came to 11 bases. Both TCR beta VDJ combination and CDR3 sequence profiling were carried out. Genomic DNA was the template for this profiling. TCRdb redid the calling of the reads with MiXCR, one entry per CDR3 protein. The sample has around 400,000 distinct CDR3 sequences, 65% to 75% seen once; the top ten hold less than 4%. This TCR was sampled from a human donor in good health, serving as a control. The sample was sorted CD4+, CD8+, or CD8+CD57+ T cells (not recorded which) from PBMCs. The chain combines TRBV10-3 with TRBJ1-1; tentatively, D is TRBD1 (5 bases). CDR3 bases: TGTGCCATCAGGGGAGAGGGGATGAACACTGAAGCTTTCTTT. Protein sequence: CAIRGEGMNTEAFF.